The rows below give T cell receptor beta chains drawn from one sample of a study of blood T cell repertoires in COVID-19. The table came from immunoSEQ multiplex PCR; TCRdb's copy has only in-frame clones and leaves some out. The table has 240,000 or so clones, about 83% seen once; the top ten hold around 2%. The sequenced sample consisted of peripheral blood. The receptors were sampled from a man younger than 40 who had recovered from COVID-19. Both conserved end residues are part of each CDR3. Each record gives: clone size, D gene, V gene, J gene, CDR3 DNA, CDR3 protein. D genes are given only for firm matches. Clone sizes are given selectively: once, few, many, or a class where the clone is expanded.

NA	NA	TRBV29-1	TRBJ1-1	TGCAGCGTTGAAGATCGTCGGGGCGGGGGAGCTTTCTTT	CSVEDRRGGGAFF
NA	TRBD2	TRBV5-1	TRBJ2-1	TGCGCCAGCAGCTACGGGGGGGCGCTCCCCTACAATGAGCAGTTCTTC	CASSYGGALPYNEQFF
NA	TRBD2	TRBV6-4	TRBJ2-3	TGTGCCAGCAGTGACTCTGCGGGGGGGCCAGATACGCAATATTTT	CASSDSAGGPDTQYF
NA	TRBD1	TRBV19	TRBJ2-6	TGTGCCAGCAGCAGGGACAGGGTATTCTCTGGGGCCAACGTCCTGACTTTC	CASSRDRVFSGANVLTF
NA	TRBD1	TRBV4-1	TRBJ1-2	TGCGCCAGCAGCCAAGATCGACAGGGGATCTATGGCTACACCTTC	CASSQDRQGIYGYTF
NA	NA	TRBV21-1	TRBJ1-1	TGTGCCAGCAGCAAAAAGTCGGCAGGACTCGGCACTGAAGCTTTCTTT	CASSKKSAGLGTEAFF
NA	NA	TRBV19	TRBJ1-5	TGTGCCAGTAGTCAGTCGGGGGGGAATCAGCCCCAGCATTTT	CASSQSGGNQPQHF
NA	NA	TRBV2	TRBJ2-2	TGTGCCAGCAGTGTAAACAGACGGTACACCGGGGAGCTGTTTTTT	CASSVNRRYTGELFF
few	NA	TRBV7-9	TRBJ1-1	TGTGCCAGCAGCTTAGTTTTGTCCGGGAACACTGAAGCTTTCTTT	CASSLVLSGNTEAFF
NA	TRBD2	TRBV6-4	TRBJ2-6	TGTGCCAGCAGCGCTAGCGGGGGCACCTCTGGGGCCAACGTCCTGACTTTC	CASSASGGTSGANVLTF